This T cell receptor beta chain stems from a study of early T cells in non-severe SARS-CoV-2 infection. Individual cDNA molecules were tagged with unique molecular identifiers, the study reported. One entry per CDR3 protein, called by TCRdb with MiXCR from the 5' RACE reads. The sample has roughly 92,000 distinct CDR3 sequences, 10% to 15% seen once; the top ten hold 4% to 4.5%. The starting material was whole blood, obtained at baseline. This receptor was identified in an adult who was a healthcare worker with PCR-confirmed SARS-CoV-2 infection or an uninfected control (not recorded which).

This CDR3 reads CASSSPMRSGYNEQFF. The CDR3 nucleotides are TGTGCCAGCAGCTCCCCCATGCGGTCAGGCTACAATGAGCAGTTCTTC. The chain recombines TRBV13 with TRBJ2-1, with D uncertain. Germline CDR1 reads PRHDT; CDR2 reads FYEKMQ (reference sequence). CDR3 length: 16 amino acids. V was cut by 4 bases and J by 3 bases, with 16 bases left in between.